This entry lists 8 T cell receptor beta chains sequenced from one sample in a study of control samples from healthy donors and cancer patients. Data came from immunoSEQ multiplex PCR; TCRdb stores just in-frame clones and leaves some out. The top ten hold just over 1.4% of the sample, which has about 180,000 clones, approximately 90% seen once. The material sequenced was blood. Receptor source: a man aged 25-45 years in good health.

This sequence joins TRBV5-1 and TRBJ1-6; no firm D call. Germline CDR1 reads SGHRS; CDR2 reads YFSETQ. V lost 5 bases, J lost 5 bases, and 11 bases lay in between. The CDR3 covers 14 residues. The CDR3 reads CASREGRDNSPLHF. In DNA, the CDR3 is TGCGCCAGCAGGGAGGGCAGAGATAATTCACCCCTCCACTTT.

This clone was seen once. This rearrangement joins TRBV9 to TRBJ2-1, with 8 bases that match TRBD2. Germline lookup yields CDR1 SGDLS and CDR2 YYNGEE. After removal of 0 bases from V and 7 bases from J, the junction contained 3 bases not matched to a gene. The CDR3 sequence is 14 residues long. The CDR3 region has the DNA TGTGCCAGCAGCGTAGAATCGGGAGGGAATGAGCAGTTCTTC. Amino acids: CASSVESGGNEQFF.

The gene calls are TRBV2 and TRBJ1-2; D unclear. The CDR3 loop spans 12 amino acids. CDR1 and CDR2 from the germline V gene are SNHLY and FYNNEI. Trimming took off 7 bases at V and 4 bases at J, with 10 bases between the two ends. The CDR3 coding sequence is TGTGCCAGCATGTTGGGCCTCTATGGCTACACCTTC. Its translation is CASMLGLYGYTF.

The gene calls are TRBV3-1 (or the pseudogene TRBV3-2) and TRBJ2-1, with TRBD2 identical over 10 bases. Unmatched junction bases numbered 4, after V lost 1 base and J lost 7 bases. The CDR3 has 15 residues. CDR1 and CDR2 (germline): LGHDT, YNNKEL (reference sequence). The CDR3 DNA is TGTGCCAGCAGCCAAGGGGGACTAGCGTCGAATGAGCAGTTCTTC. Translation: CASSQGGLASNEQFF.

V usage is TRBV6-5 and J usage is TRBJ1-3; D gene ambiguous. The CDR3 is made up of 13 amino acids. Trimming cost V 8 bases and J 5 bases, with 13 bases left between them. Germline assignment: CDR1 MNHEY and CDR2 SVGAGI. The CDR3 is CASAPPGRNTIYF. The CDR3 DNA reads TGTGCCAGCGCCCCACCCGGTCGAAACACCATATATTTT.

The rearrangement joins TRBV27 to TRBJ1-1, with a possible D match to TRBD1 (5 bases). V was clipped by 5 bases and J by 10 bases, with 17 bases between them. This CDR3 spans 13 amino acids. Germline CDR1 reads MNHEY; CDR2 reads SMNVEV (reference sequence). The chain's CDR3 is CASSQSGTRGAFF. CDR3 DNA sequence: TGTGCCAGCAGTCAATCCGGGACGAGGGGAGCTTTCTTT.

The chain combines TRBV27 with TRBJ2-7; 9 nucleotides line up with TRBD2. The V gene's germline CDR1 is MNHEY and CDR2 SMNVEV (reference sequence). This CDR3 has 14 residues. The junction had 9 bases not matched to a gene; V was cut back by 3 bases and J by 9 bases. The CDR3 DNA is TGTGCCAGCAGTTTCGGCGGGAGGGGATCGGTGCAGTACTTC. Its protein product is CASSFGGRGSVQYF.

The J gene is TRBJ1-4, the V gene TRBV6-5, with TRBD1 identical over 7 bases. The CDR3 totals 15 residues. Germline-derived CDR1 and CDR2 are MNHEY and SVGAGI. The V segment lost 6 bases and the J segment 6 bases; nucleotides outside the gene matches: 10. The CDR3 protein is CASRTRQGRDEKLFF. In DNA form, the CDR3 reads TGTGCCAGCAGGACCCGACAGGGAAGAGATGAAAAACTGTTTTTT.